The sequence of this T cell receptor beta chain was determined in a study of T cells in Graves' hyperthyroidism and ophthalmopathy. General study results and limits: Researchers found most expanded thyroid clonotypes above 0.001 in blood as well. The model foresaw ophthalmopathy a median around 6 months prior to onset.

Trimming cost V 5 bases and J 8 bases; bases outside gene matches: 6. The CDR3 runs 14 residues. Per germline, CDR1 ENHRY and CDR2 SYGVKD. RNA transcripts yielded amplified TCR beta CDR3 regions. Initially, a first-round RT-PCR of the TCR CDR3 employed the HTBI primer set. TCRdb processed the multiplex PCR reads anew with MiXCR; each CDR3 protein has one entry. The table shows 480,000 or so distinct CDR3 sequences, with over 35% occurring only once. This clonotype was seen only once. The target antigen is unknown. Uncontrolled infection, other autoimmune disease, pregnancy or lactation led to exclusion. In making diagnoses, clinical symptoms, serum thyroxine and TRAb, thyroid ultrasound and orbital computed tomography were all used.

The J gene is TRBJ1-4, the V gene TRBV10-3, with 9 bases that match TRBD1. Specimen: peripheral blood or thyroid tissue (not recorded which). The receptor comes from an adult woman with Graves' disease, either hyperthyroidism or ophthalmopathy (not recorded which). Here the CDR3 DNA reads TGTGCCATCAGTCAAATGACAGGGGGAGAAAAACTGTTTTTT. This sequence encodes CAISQMTGGEKLFF.